This T cell receptor beta chain was recorded in a study of T cell responses to AZD1222 COVID-19 vaccine. Per the germline V gene, CDR1 is SGHAT and CDR2 is FQNNGV. The CDR3 has 15 residues. V was trimmed by 5 bases and J by 6 bases, leaving 19 bases between them. Assay used: immunoSEQ multiplex PCR; TCRdb lists only in-frame clones, some missing. Of around 53,000 clones listed, 85% are singletons. Overall study results and limits: Regions left unmutated in variants are reportedly the target of nearly half of spike-specific TCRs. Scientists sampled the repertoires only once the peak T cell response had passed. Recipients of two AZD1222 doses showed rising Spike-specific TCR breadth and depth.

This clone was observed a few times. Its antigen is currently unknown. The receptor was isolated from an adult in good health. The sequencing used peripheral blood, collected on day 0 of MenACWY control vaccination. The rearrangement links TRBV11-2 to TRBJ1-1; D possibly corresponds to TRBD1 (5 bases). CDR3 sequence reads: CASSLSWGEVAEAFF. The CDR3 DNA is TGTGCCAGCAGCCTCTCTTGGGGGGAGGTCGCTGAAGCTTTCTTT.